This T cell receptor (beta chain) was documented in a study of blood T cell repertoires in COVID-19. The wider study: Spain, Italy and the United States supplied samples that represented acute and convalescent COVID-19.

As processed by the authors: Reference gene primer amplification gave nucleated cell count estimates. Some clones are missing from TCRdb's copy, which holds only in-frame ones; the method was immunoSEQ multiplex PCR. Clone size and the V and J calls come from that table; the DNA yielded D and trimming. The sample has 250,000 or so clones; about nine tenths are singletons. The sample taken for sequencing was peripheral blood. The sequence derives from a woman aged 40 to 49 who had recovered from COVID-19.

DNA for the CDR3: TGTGCCAGCAGTTACCTTCGGTATCAGCCCCAGCATTTT. Translated, it gives CASSYLRYQPQHF. The V and J genes are TRBV6-5 and TRBJ1-5; D unresolved. This CDR3 is 13 amino acids long. CDR1 is MNHEY and CDR2 is SVGAGI in the germline V gene. V lost 2 bases and J 5 bases, leaving 7 bases between the germline ends.